A selection of T cell receptor beta chains follows, all from one sample in a study of post-analysis software for immune sequencing data. Each CDR3 protein is one row after TCRdb ran MiXCR on the PCR reads. Among about 770,000 distinct CDR3 sequences, approximately 44% were seen once, and the ten largest hold roughly 4.9%. What was sequenced was blood. The receptors originated from a girl under 18 with multiple sclerosis. The conserved cysteine and the conserved F or W are not part of the CDR3 here. Each record gives: V gene, J gene, CDR3 protein.

TRBV5-1	.	ASSQAGGSYNEQY
TRBV12-3/TRBV12-4	TRBJ2-1	ASSPLTAGTGNEQF
TRBV7-8	TRBJ2-3	ASSPTLSGGWDTQY
TRBV6-5	TRBJ2-7	ASSYSEGRSLYEQY
TRBV18	TRBJ2-7	VSSLQGTFSYEQY
TRBV6-2/TRBV6-3	TRBJ2-3	ASSQYTGGEAFPDTQY
TRBV19	TRBJ2-7	ASSIASAYEQY
TRBV29-1	TRBJ2-7	SVEGRWKEQY
TRBV15	TRBJ2-2	ATSLGWAGNTNTGELF
TRBV6-5	TRBJ2-2	ASSLQGKVTGELF
TRBV29-1	TRBJ1-1	SDTGSGTEAF
TRBV5-6	TRBJ1-1	ASSAGTTNTEAF
TRBV6-2/TRBV6-3	TRBJ2-1	ASSIPPLAGADEQF
TRBV10-3	TRBJ1-1	ATKGTGNTEAF
TRBV9	TRBJ2-2	ASSVEARLNTGELF
TRBV7-9	TRBJ2-5	ASSLAGTSGSGETQY
TRBV5-1	TRBJ2-5	ASSLVQERETQY
TRBV28	TRBJ1-5	ASSYPEGQGGQPQH
TRBV30	TRBJ1-5	AWSAARHLQQH
TRBV5-1	TRBJ2-5	ASSISAGGVQETQY
TRBV6-2/TRBV6-3	TRBJ2-3	ASSYSSGSNTQY
TRBV7-7	TRBJ2-5	ASSSLGTASQETQY
TRBV24-1	TRBJ2-7	ATQRYEQY
TRBV29-1	TRBJ2-7	SVEVSGRSYEQY
TRBV20-1	TRBJ1-1	SAPPNTEAF